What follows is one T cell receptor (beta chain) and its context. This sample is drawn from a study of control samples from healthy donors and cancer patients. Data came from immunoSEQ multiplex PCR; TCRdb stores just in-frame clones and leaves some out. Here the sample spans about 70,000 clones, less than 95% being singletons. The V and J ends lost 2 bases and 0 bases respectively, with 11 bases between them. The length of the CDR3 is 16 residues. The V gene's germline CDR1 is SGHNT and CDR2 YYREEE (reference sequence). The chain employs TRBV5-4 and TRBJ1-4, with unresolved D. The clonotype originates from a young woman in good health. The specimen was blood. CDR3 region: CASSLLPSATNEKLFF. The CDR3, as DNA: TGTGCCAGCAGCTTACTTCCCTCTGCAACTAATGAAAAACTGTTTTTT.